This T cell receptor (beta chain) was sequenced during a study of early T cells in non-severe SARS-CoV-2 infection. Study in general: Investigators sequenced bulk RNA drawn from unsorted whole blood, and chains remained unpaired. Study-wide results and limits: Reliance on VDJdb matching favored anti-spike CD8 responses; private and CD4 specificities were missed.

Unique molecular identifiers (one per individual cDNA molecule) were attached. One entry per CDR3 protein, called by TCRdb with MiXCR from the 5' RACE reads. The data hold approximately 38,000 distinct CDR3 sequences, with more than 4% observed a single time. This clonotype was counted at least ten times. No antigen is known for it. Germline loops: CDR1 SGHTA, CDR2 FQGTGA. V lost 5 bases and J lost 5, with 11 bases in between. There are 13 residues in the CDR3. This clonotype originated in an adult who was a healthcare worker with PCR-confirmed SARS-CoV-2 infection or an uninfected control (not recorded which). Sequences were obtained from whole blood. The chain joins TRBV7-3 to TRBJ2-3; D gene uncertain. CDR3 in amino acids: CASSLRAEDTQYF. The CDR3 nucleotides read TGTGCCAGCAGCCTACGGGCTGAAGATACGCAGTATTTT.